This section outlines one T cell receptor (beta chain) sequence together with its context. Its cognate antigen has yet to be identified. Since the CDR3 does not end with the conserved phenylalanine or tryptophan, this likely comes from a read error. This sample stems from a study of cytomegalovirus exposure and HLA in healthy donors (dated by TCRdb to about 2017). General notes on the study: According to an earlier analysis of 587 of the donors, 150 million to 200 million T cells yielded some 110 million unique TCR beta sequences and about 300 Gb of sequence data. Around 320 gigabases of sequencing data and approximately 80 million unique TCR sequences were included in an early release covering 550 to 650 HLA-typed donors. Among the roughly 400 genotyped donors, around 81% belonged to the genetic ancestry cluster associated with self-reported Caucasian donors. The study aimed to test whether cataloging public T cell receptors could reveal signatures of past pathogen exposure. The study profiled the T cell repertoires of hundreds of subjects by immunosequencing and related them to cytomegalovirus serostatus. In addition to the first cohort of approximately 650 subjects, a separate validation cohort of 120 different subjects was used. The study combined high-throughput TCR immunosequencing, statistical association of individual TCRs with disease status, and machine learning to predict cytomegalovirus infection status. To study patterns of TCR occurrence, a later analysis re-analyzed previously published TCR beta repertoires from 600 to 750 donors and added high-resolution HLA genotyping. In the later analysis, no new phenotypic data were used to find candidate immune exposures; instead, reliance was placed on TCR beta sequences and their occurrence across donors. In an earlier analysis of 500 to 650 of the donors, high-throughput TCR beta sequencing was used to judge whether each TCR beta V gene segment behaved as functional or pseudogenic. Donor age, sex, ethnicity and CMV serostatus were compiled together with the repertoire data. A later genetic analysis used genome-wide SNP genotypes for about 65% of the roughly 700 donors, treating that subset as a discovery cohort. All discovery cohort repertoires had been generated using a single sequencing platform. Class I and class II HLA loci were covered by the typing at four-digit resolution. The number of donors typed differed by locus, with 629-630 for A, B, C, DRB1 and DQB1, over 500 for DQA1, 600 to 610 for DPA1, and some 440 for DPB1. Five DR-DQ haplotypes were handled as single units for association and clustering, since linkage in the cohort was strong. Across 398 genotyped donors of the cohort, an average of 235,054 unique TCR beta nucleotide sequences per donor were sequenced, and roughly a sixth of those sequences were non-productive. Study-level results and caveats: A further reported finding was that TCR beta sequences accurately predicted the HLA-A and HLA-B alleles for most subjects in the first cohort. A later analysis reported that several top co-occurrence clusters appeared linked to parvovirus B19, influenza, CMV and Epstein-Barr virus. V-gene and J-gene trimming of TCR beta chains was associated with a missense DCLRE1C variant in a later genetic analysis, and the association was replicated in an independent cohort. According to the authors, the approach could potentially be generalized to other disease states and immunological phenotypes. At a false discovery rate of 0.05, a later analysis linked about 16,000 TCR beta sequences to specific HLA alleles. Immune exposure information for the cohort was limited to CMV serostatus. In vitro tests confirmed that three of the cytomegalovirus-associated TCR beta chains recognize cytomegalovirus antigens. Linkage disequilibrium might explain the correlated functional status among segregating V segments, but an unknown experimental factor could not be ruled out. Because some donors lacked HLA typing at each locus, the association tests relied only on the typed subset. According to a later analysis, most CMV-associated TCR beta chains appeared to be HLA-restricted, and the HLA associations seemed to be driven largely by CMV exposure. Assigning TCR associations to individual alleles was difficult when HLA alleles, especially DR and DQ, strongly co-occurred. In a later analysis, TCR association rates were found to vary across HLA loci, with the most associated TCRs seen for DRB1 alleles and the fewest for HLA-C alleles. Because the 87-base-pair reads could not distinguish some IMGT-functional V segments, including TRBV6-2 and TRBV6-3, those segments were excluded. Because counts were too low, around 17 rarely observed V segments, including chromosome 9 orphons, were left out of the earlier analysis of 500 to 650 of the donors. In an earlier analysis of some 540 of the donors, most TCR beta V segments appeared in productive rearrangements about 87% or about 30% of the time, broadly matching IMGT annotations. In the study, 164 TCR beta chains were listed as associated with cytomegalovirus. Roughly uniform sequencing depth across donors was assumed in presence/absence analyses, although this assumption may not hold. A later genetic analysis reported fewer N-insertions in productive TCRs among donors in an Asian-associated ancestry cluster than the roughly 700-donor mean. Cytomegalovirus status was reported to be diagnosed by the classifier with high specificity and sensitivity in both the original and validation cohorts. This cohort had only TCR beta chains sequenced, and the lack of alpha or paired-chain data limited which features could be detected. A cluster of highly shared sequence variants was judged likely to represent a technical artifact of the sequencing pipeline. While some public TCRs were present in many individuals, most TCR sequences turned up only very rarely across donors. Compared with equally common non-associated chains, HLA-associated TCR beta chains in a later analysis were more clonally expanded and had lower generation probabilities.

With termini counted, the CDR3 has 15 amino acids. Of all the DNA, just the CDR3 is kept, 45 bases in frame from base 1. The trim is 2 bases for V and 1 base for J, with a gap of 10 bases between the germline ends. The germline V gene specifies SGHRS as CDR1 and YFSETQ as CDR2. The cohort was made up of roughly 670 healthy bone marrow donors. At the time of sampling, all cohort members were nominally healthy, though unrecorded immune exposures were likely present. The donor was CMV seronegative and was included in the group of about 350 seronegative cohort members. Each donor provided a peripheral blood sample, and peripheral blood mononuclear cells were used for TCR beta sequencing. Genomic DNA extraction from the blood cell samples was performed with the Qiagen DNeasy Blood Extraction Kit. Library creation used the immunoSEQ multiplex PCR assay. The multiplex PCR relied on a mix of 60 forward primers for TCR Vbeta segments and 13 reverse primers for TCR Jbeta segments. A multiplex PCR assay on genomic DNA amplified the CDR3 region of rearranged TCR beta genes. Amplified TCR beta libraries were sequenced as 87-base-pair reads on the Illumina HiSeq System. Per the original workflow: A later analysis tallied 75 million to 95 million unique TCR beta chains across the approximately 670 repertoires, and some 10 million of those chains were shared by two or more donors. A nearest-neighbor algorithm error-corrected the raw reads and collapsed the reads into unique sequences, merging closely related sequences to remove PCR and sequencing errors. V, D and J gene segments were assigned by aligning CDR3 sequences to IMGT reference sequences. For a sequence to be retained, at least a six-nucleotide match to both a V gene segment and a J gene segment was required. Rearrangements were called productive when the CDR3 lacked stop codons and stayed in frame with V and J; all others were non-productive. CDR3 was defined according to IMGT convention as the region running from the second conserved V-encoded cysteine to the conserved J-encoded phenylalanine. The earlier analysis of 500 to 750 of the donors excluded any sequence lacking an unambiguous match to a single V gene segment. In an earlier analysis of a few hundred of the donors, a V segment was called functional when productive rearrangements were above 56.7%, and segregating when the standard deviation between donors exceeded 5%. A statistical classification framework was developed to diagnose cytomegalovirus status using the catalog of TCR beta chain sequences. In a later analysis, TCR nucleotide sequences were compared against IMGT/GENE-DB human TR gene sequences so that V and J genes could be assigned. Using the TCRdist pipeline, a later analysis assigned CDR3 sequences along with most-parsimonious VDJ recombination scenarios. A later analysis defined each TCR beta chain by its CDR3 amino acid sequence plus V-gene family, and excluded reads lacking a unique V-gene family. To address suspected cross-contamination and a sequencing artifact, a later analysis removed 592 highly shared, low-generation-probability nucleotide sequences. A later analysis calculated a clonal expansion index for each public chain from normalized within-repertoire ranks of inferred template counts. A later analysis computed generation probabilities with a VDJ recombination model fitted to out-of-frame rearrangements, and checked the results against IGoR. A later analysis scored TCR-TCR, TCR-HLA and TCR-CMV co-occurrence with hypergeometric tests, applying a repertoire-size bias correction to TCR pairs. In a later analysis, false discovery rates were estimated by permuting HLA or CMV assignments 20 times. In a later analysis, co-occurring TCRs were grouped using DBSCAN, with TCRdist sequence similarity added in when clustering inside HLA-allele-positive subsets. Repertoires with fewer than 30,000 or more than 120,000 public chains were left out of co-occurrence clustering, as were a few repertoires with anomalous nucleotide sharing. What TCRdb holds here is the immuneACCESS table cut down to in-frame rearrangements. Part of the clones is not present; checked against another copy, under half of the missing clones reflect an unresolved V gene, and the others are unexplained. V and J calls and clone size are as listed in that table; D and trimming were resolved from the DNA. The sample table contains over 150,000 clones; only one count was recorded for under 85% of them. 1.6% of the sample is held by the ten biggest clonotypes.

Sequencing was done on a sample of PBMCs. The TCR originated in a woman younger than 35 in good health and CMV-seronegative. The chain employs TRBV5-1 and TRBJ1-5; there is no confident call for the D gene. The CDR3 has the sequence CASSFEGGSNQPQHS. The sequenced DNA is TGCGCCAGCAGCTTTGAGGGTGGAAGCAATCAGCCCCAGCATTCT.